Included here is one T cell receptor beta chain sequence, with context. What it binds is unknown. These data originate in a study of Ad26.COV2.S vaccination and SARS-CoV-2 variants. Overall study findings and caveats: Post-vaccination spike-specific CD8+ and CD4+ T cell responses reportedly had substantial breadth.

The treatment: some 19 received Ad26.COV2.S at low or high dose, single or two shots; about 5 received placebo; per-sample allocation not given. Sampling occurred on day 63 after the first vaccine or placebo injection. Sequencing was performed with immunoSEQ multiplex PCR; in TCRdb, only in-frame clones are kept and a portion is missing. There are about 350,000 clones in the sample; around nine tenths occur only once, and roughly 10% lies in the top ten. V shed 0 bases and J 0 bases; nucleotides not matched to a gene: 4. In germline, CDR1 is LGHNA, CDR2 YSLEER. There are 17 residues in the CDR3. The chain is built from TRBV4-3 and TRBJ2-7; 11 bases agree with TRBD1. Sequencing was performed on peripheral blood, taken in a trial of Ad26.COV2.S vaccine versus placebo. This clonotype was obtained from a person aged 18-65 years who received the Ad26.COV2.S COVID-19 vaccine or a placebo. In nucleotides, the CDR3 is TGCGCCAGCAGCCAAGATATTGGGACAGGGGGCTCCTACGAGCAGTACTTC. Protein product: CASSQDIGTGGSYEQYF.